These 11 T cell receptor beta chains were sequenced from one sample in a study of T cells in Graves' hyperthyroidism and ophthalmopathy. Regions amplified from RNA transcripts were the TCR beta CDR3 regions. The HTBI set primed first-round TCR CDR3 RT-PCR. A single record per CDR3 protein comes from TCRdb applying MiXCR to the multiplex PCR reads. The sample yields under 400,000 distinct CDR3 sequences, over 15% seen once. The specimen was blood. The receptors stem from a man under 40 with Graves' hyperthyroidism.

Of note for this clonotype: This may be a read error: a much more frequent sequence differs by one nucleotide. V is TRBV7-2 and J is TRBJ2-5, with a possible D match to TRBD2 (5 bases). The ends were cut back, 5 bases at V and 4 bases at J, with 17 bases in the middle. The CDR3 covers 15 residues. CDR1 and CDR2 from the germline V gene are SGHTA and FQGNSA. CDR3 nucleotides: TGTGCCAGCAGCCGGGAATGGGGAAGCGGAGAGACCCAGTACTTC. Its translation: CASSREWGSGETQYF.

There are a few counts of this clonotype. V usage is TRBV18 and J usage is TRBJ1-1, with D possibly being TRBD1 (5 bases). Trimming took off 11 bases at V and 4 bases at J, with 17 bases between the two ends. The CDR3 is made up of 13 amino acids. From germline, CDR1 is KGHSH and CDR2 LQKENI. The CDR3 region is CACATGGSTEAFF. DNA of the CDR3: TGTGCCTGTGCCACGGGGGGTAGCACTGAAGCTTTCTTT.

This clonotype was counted between two and nine times. The chain recombines TRBV5-1 with TRBJ1-5; 7 bases are shared with TRBD1. Germline CDR1 SGHRS, CDR2 YFSETQ. V trimming: 4 bases; J trimming: 7 bases; junction bases outside the gene matches: 5. The CDR3 contains 13 residues. This CDR3 is CASSIGTDQPQHF. CDR3 bases: TGCGCCAGCAGCATTGGGACAGACCAGCCCCAGCATTTT.

The gene calls are TRBV5-1 and TRBJ2-1; weak D call: TRBD1 (6 bases). The CDR3 has 18 amino acids. The V end lost 4 bases, the J end lost 4 bases, and 24 bases lay between the germline ends. Germline lookup yields CDR1 SGHRS and CDR2 YFSETQ. The DNA of the CDR3 is TGCGCCAGCAGCGCGGAAACAGGGAACAGGATAGGATACAATGAGCAGTTCTTC. This sequence encodes CASSAETGNRIGYNEQFF.

The genes are TRBV6-1 and TRBJ1-2, with 7 positions matching TRBD1. Looked up from germline, CDR1 is MNHNS and CDR2 is SASEGT. The CDR3 runs to 20 residues. Unmatched junction bases numbered 24, after V lost 8 bases and J lost 0 bases. This CDR3 reads CASGPRTTGTEPISNYGYTF. The CDR3 nucleotides read TGTGCCAGCGGACCCCGGACCACTGGGACAGAGCCGATCTCTAACTATGGCTACACCTTC.

In its sample, this clonotype was seen a few times. The chain links TRBV3-1 to TRBJ1-3; 7 nucleotides line up with TRBD1. The V and J ends lost 4 bases and 0 bases, in that order; junction bases with no gene match: 9. Germline V gene lookup returns CDR1 LGHDT and CDR2 YNNKEL (reference sequence). CDR3 length: 17 residues. The CDR3 loop is CASSRRGQVRSGNTIYF. In DNA, the CDR3 is TGTGCCAGCAGCCGAAGAGGACAGGTTCGCTCTGGAAACACCATATATTTT.

The chain links TRBV7-9 to TRBJ1-1; 7 bases agree with TRBD1. CDR1 and CDR2 (germline): SEHNR, FQNEAQ (reference sequence). With V trimmed by 4 bases and J by 4 bases, 9 bases remained unmatched. The CDR3 length is 15 residues. Here the CDR3 DNA reads TGTGCCAGCAGCTCTCTTGACAGGGCCACCACTGAAGCTTTCTTT. It codes for CASSSLDRATTEAFF.

Many counts were recorded for this clonotype. The CDR3 spells CASSLMLGVPSEAFF. The CDR3 region has the DNA TGTGCCAGCAGTTTAATGCTGGGGGTCCCCTCTGAAGCTTTCTTT. The chain uses TRBV27 and TRBJ1-1; TRBD1 might be the D (5 bases). CDR1 and CDR2 (germline): MNHEY, SMNVEV (reference sequence). This CDR3 region has 15 residues. With 2 bases removed from V and 6 bases from J, the gap between germline ends came to 16 bases.

This chain links TRBV9 with TRBJ2-1; D unresolved. Trimming shortened V by 4 bases and J by 8 bases, and 19 bases separated the two germline ends. Germline values: CDR1 SGDLS, CDR2 YYNGEE. This CDR3 spans 15 amino acids. CDR3 protein: CASSPPGSTGDEQFF. CDR3 in DNA: TGTGCCAGCAGCCCTCCCGGGTCTACGGGCGATGAGCAGTTCTTC.

This clonotype was observed many times. The V gene is TRBV2, the J gene TRBJ2-7, with TRBD2 as a possible D gene (5 bases). Germline-derived CDR1 and CDR2 are SNHLY and FYNNEI. The CDR3 length is 14 residues. V lost 8 bases and J lost 2, with 16 bases in between. The DNA of the CDR3 is TGTGCCAGCTTCCAGGACTCCAATACCTACGAGCAGTACTTC. Translation gives CASFQDSNTYEQYF.

The V and J genes are TRBV6-5 and TRBJ1-5; 10 bases map to TRBD1. This CDR3 region has 16 residues. Per the germline V gene, CDR1 is MNHEY and CDR2 is SVGAGI. V dropped 0 bases and J dropped 5; count of bases not matched to a gene: 4. CDR3 in amino acids: CASSYSGTGVDQPQHF. In DNA form, the CDR3 reads TGTGCCAGCAGTTACTCCGGGACAGGGGTAGATCAGCCCCAGCATTTT.